The text below deals with one T cell receptor beta chain. The sample is drawn from a study of blood T cells in healthy people across ages. A second PCR of 7 to 11 cycles used a sample-barcoded 5' primer and a J-beta primer mix. Using its own MiXCR run on the 5' RACE reads, TCRdb lists one record per CDR3 protein. The table lists 1.5 million to 2 million distinct CDR3 sequences, approximately 30% of them singletons, with 7.7% in the top ten. The CDR3 runs to 14 residues. The germline V and J ends were trimmed by 7 bases and 5 bases, with 16 bases remaining between them. Specimen: blood. This sequence originates from a woman between 25 and 40 years old in good health. The chain has TRBV12-3 or TRBV12-4 and TRBJ2-3; D could derive from TRBD1 or TRBD2 (5 bases each). CDR3 sequence: CASTPGWGVDTQYF. Here the CDR3 DNA reads TGTGCCAGCACTCCAGGGTGGGGAGTAGATACGCAGTATTTT.